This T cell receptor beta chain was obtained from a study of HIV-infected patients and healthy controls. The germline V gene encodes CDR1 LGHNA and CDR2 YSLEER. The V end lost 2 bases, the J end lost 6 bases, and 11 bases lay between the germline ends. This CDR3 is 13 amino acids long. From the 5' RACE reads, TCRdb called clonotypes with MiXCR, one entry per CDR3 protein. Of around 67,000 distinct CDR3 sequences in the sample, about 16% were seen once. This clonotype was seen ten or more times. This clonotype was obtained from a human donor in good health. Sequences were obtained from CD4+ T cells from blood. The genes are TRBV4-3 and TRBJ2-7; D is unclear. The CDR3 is CASSQRDTGEQYF. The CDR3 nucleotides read TGCGCCAGCAGCCAACGCGACACGGGCGAGCAGTACTTC.